This T cell receptor (beta chain) was recovered during a study of cytomegalovirus exposure and HLA in healthy donors. Study context: The same platform as the 666 first-cohort repertoires was used for the 100 to 150 validation repertoires, a later analysis reported. Overall study findings and caveats: The CMV antigen specificity of a few CMV-associated chains was confirmed through in vitro analysis. TCR beta chains numbering under 200 were designated cytomegalovirus-associated.

These donors were members of the roughly 120-subject validation cohort, a group separate from the roughly 670-subject first cohort. The germline gives CDR1 SGHRS, CDR2 YFSETQ. The CDR3 consists of 14 residues. J gave up 7 bases and V 4 bases, and 8 bases lay outside the gene matches. About this clone: No antigen is known for it.

The method was immunoSEQ multiplex PCR; TCRdb's version includes in-frame clones alone and lacks a portion of them. Among roughly 150,000 clones listed, around 90% were seen once. The rearrangement uses TRBV5-1 and TRBJ2-3, with TRBD1 matching 8 bases. The sequence was collected from a woman under 30 in good health and CMV-seropositive. The sequenced material came from PBMCs. The CDR3 DNA is TGCGCCAGCAGCCGAGGACAGGGAACCTATACGCAGTATTTT. Translated: CASSRGQGTYTQYF.